Listed here are 26 T cell receptor beta chains from one sample, sequenced in a study of T cells in Graves' hyperthyroidism and ophthalmopathy. It was RNA transcripts that yielded the amplified TCR beta CDR3 regions. The HTBI primer set drove a first-round RT-PCR of the TCR CDR3. TCRdb recomputed calls from the multiplex PCR reads with MiXCR, one row per CDR3 protein. Among 700,000 or so distinct CDR3 sequences listed, approximately 16% were seen once. The sequencing sample was made of blood. These receptors were obtained from a man aged 18-30 years with Graves' hyperthyroidism.

A few counts support this clonotype. This may come from a read error, since a much larger clone is one base off. The CDR3 is CAGTQINEQFF. Written as DNA, the CDR3 is TGTGCCGGCACCCAGATTAATGAGCAGTTCTTC. This rearrangement joins TRBV28 to TRBJ2-1; the D is unclear. Looked up from germline, CDR1 is MDHEN and CDR2 is SYDVKM. The CDR3 is 11 residues long. Trimming pared 11 bases from V and 7 bases from J, leaving 12 bases between.

In this sample, this clonotype turned up many times. The chain recombines TRBV6-2 or TRBV6-3 with TRBJ1-5; TRBD1 might be the D (6 bases). Germline V CDR1 and CDR2: MNHEY, SVGEGT. Trimming removed 7 bases from V and 0 bases from J, with 13 bases in between. CDR3 length equals 15 residues. The CDR3 coding sequence is TGTGCCAGCACAACGACAGGCTATAGCAATCAGCCCCAGCATTTT. Residues: CASTTTGYSNQPQHF.

This clonotype has more than one count but fewer than ten. The chain has TRBV25-1 and TRBJ1-1, with D perhaps TRBD1 (5 bases). The CDR3 spans 15 residues. Germline V gives CDR1 MGHDK, CDR2 SYGVNS. Between the trimmed V and J ends, which lost 3 bases and 5 bases, there was a span of 16 bases. CDR3 sequence: CASSEPGDGGTEAFF. CDR3 DNA: TGTGCCAGCAGTGAGCCCGGGGACGGAGGGACTGAAGCTTTCTTT. Looking up the rest from reference TRBV25-1 and TRBJ1-1 gives the full variable domain: EADIYQTPRYLVIGTGKKITLECSQTMGHDKMYWYQQDPGMELHLIHYSYGVNSTEKGDLSSESTVSRIRTEHFPLTLESARPSHTSQYLCASSEPGDGGTEAFFGQGTRLTVV.

Many counts were recorded for this clonotype. The chain has TRBV6-5 and TRBJ2-2; 8 positions agree with TRBD2. The V gene's germline CDR1 is MNHEY and CDR2 SVGAGI. The CDR3 contains 20 residues. V was pared by 0 bases and J by 7 bases, with 19 bases of the junction left unmatched. The CDR3 region has the DNA TGTGCCAGCAGTTACTCGAGCGGCCTAGCGGGCCTCGCTTCGGGCGGGGAGCTGTTTTTT. It codes for CASSYSSGLAGLASGGELFF.

This clonotype was observed a few times. The chain has TRBV12-3 or TRBV12-4 and TRBJ2-1; 7 bases match TRBD2. J gave up 6 bases and V 6 bases, and 5 bases lay outside the gene matches. This CDR3 spans 13 amino acids. The CDR3 region is CASRLAESNEQFF. In DNA form, the CDR3 reads TGTGCCAGCAGGCTAGCGGAGTCCAATGAGCAGTTCTTC.

There are many counts of this clonotype. This chain links TRBV28 with TRBJ2-7, with a weak D call TRBD1 (5 bases). The CDR3 contains 14 residues. The V end was cut by 3 bases, the J end by 5 bases, with 14 bases between. The germline gives CDR1 MDHEN, CDR2 SYDVKM. The CDR3 coding sequence is TGTGCCAGCAGTTTGGCTCAGGGTATCCACGAGCAGTACTTC. Amino acid sequence: CASSLAQGIHEQYF. The full variable domain, in which reference TRBV28 and TRBJ2-7 provide the parts outside the CDR3, is DVKVTQSSRYLVKRTGEKVFLECVQDMDHENMFWYRQDPGLGLRLIYFSYDVKMKEKGDIPEGYSVSREKKERFSLILESASTNQTSMYLCASSLAQGIHEQYFGPGTRLTVT.

This rearrangement joins TRBV5-5 to TRBJ2-7; the D gene is possibly TRBD1 (6 bases). CDR1 and CDR2 from the germline V gene are SGHKS and YYEKEE (reference sequence). There are 16 residues in the CDR3. V was shortened by 4 bases and J by 2 bases, with 19 bases between the two germline ends. This chain's CDR3 is CASSEGHSNPAYEQYF. In nucleotides, the CDR3 is TGTGCCAGCAGCGAGGGACACTCAAACCCCGCCTACGAGCAGTACTTC.

This clonotype was seen many times. V and J are TRBV12-3 or TRBV12-4 and TRBJ1-6; D is unresolved. V gave up 1 base and J gave up 15 bases, with 7 bases separating them. The CDR3 is made up of 11 amino acids. The CDR3, as DNA: TGTGCCAGCAGTTTAGGGCGCGTCCTCCACTTT. Translation gives CASSLGRVLHF.

This clonotype was recorded a few times. The rearrangement joins TRBV10-3 to TRBJ1-2; D is perhaps TRBD1 (6 bases). Germline V gene sequence: CDR1 ENHRY, CDR2 SYGVKD. This CDR3 spans 12 amino acids. Trimming cost V 5 bases and J 8 bases, with 12 bases left between them. The CDR3 is CAISKDRFGYTF. CDR3 DNA sequence: TGTGCCATCAGTAAGGACAGATTCGGCTACACCTTC.

This clonotype has more than one count but fewer than ten. The chain combines TRBV18 with TRBJ1-1; D not resolved. The V and J ends lost 8 bases and 0 bases respectively, with 22 bases between them. CDR1 is KGHSH and CDR2 is LQKENI in the germline V gene. The CDR3 sequence is 17 residues long. The CDR3, as DNA: TGTGCCAGCGCAACACGGGCGGCAGGATTCATGAACACTGAAGCTTTCTTT. Protein: CASATRAAGFMNTEAFF.

Ten or more counts support this clonotype. This rearrangement joins TRBV15 to TRBJ2-3; the match to TRBD2 covers 9 bases. The length of the CDR3 is 14 residues. The germline V gene encodes CDR1 LNHNV and CDR2 YYDKDF (reference sequence). The V and J ends lost 4 bases and 6 bases, in that order; junction bases with no gene match: 5. The CDR3: CATSIAGAADTQYF. The CDR3 DNA follows: TGTGCCACCAGCATAGCGGGGGCGGCTGATACGCAGTATTTT.

The chain couples TRBV9 to TRBJ1-2; D is possibly TRBD1 (5 bases). The V gene's germline CDR1 is SGDLS and CDR2 YYNGEE. The CDR3 has 16 amino acids. Trimming took off 3 bases at V and 4 bases at J, with 19 bases between the two ends. The chain's CDR3 is CASSESAAGPIYGYTF. The CDR3 bases are TGTGCCAGCAGCGAGTCCGCGGCAGGGCCCATCTATGGCTACACCTTC.

This clonotype was seen a handful of times. The CDR3 loop is CASGPPTGSWAGELFF. The CDR3 DNA follows: TGTGCTAGTGGTCCACCGACAGGGTCTTGGGCCGGGGAGCTGTTTTTT. This rearrangement joins TRBV12-5 to TRBJ2-2, with TRBD1 matching 7 bases. V shed 5 bases and J 6 bases; nucleotides not matched to a gene: 12. Germline CDR1 is LGHNT and CDR2 is FRNRAP. CDR3 length: 16 residues.

V is TRBV10-3 and J is TRBJ2-7; 7 bases fit TRBD1. This CDR3 region has 12 residues. V trimming: 3 bases; J trimming: 7 bases; junction bases outside the gene matches: 3. Per the germline V gene, CDR1 is ENHRY and CDR2 is SYGVKD. The CDR3 loop reads CAISEDRVEQYF. In nucleotides, the CDR3 is TGTGCCATCAGTGAAGACAGGGTGGAGCAGTACTTC.

Worth noting for this clonotype: A much larger clone lies one base from this, so it may be a read error. The V and J genes are TRBV6-1 and TRBJ2-1; the D gene could be TRBD1 or TRBD2 (7 bases each). Germline assignment: CDR1 MNHNS and CDR2 SASEGT. The CDR3 contains 16 residues. As DNA, the CDR3 is TGTGCCGGCAGTGAAGCGCGTACAGGGGCGGGGGATGAGCAGTTCTTC. Translated: CAGSEARTGAGDEQFF.

V gene TRBV19 combines with J gene TRBJ2-7; D ambiguous. Gene TRBJ2-1 matches the end of the DNA better, so the J call may be wrong. The germline CDR1 and CDR2 sequences are LNHDA and SQIVND (reference sequence). This CDR3 is built from 12 residues. CDR3 in amino acids: CASSRTDDEQFF. The CDR3 DNA follows: TGTGCCAGTAGTAGGACCGACGATGAGCAGTTCTTC.

This clonotype was picked up a small number of times. This chain links TRBV20-1 with TRBJ2-7, with TRBD1 matching 9 bases. With V trimmed by 6 bases and J by 3 bases, 3 bases remained unmatched. The CDR3 totals 12 residues. Germline-derived CDR1 and CDR2 are DFQATT and SNEGSKA (reference sequence). CDR3 sequence: CSATGGNYEQYF. CDR3 nucleotides: TGCAGTGCGACAGGGGGGAACTACGAGCAGTACTTC.

This clonotype was found many times. This CDR3 is CASSPDRGGGANVLTF. CDR3 sequence (DNA): TGTGCCAGCAGCCCTGACAGGGGAGGTGGGGCCAACGTCCTGACTTTC. The chain couples TRBV11-3 to TRBJ2-6; 8 bases fit TRBD1. V was pared by 5 bases and J by 3 bases, with 6 bases of the junction left unmatched. From germline, CDR1 is SGHNT and CDR2 YENEEA. This CDR3 is built from 16 residues.

The chain joins TRBV6-2 or TRBV6-3 to TRBJ2-1, with D uncertain. Germline assignment: CDR1 MNHEY and CDR2 SVGEGT. The CDR3 is 16 amino acids. V was clipped by 4 bases and J by 0 bases, with 13 bases between them. This CDR3 is CASSSRTQSSYNEQFF. The CDR3 coding sequence is TGTGCCAGCAGTTCCCGGACCCAGAGCTCCTACAATGAGCAGTTCTTC.

There are many counts of this clonotype. The chain recombines TRBV27 with TRBJ2-7; TRBD2 matches 16 bases. The germline V gene encodes CDR1 MNHEY and CDR2 SMNVEV (reference sequence). The J segment lost 4 bases and the V segment lost 5 bases, leaving 8 bases of the junction unmatched. This CDR3 is 17 amino acids long. CDR3: CASSGGLAGGRGYEQYF. The CDR3 DNA reads as TGTGCCAGCAGTGGGGGACTAGCGGGAGGGCGTGGGTACGAGCAGTACTTC.

This clonotype was seen at least ten times. The rearrangement uses TRBV20-1 and TRBJ2-7, with TRBD2 matching 12 bases. The V gene end was trimmed by 6 bases and the J gene end by 5 bases; junction bases not matched to a gene: 11. Germline-derived CDR1 and CDR2 are DFQATT and SNEGSKA (reference sequence). The CDR3 consists of 15 residues. The CDR3 DNA sequence: TGCAGTGCACGGACTAGCGGGGACCCCCTGGACGAGCAGTACTTC. This encodes CSARTSGDPLDEQYF.

This clonotype came up a few times. This chain connects TRBV12-3 or TRBV12-4 to TRBJ2-7; 9 nucleotides match TRBD2. V gave up 3 bases and J gave up 8 bases; unmatched junction bases: 11. This CDR3 is 15 amino acids long. CDR3 sequence: CASSFSGLAGGKQYF. DNA of the CDR3: TGTGCCAGCAGTTTCTCGGGACTAGCTGGGGGCAAGCAGTACTTC.

This clonotype showed up many times. This chain uses TRBV28 with TRBJ1-2; 8 positions agree with TRBD1. The CDR3 extends over 14 amino acids. Losses at the gene ends were 6 bases for V and 8 bases for J; bases not matched to a gene: 11. CDR1 is MDHEN and CDR2 is SYDVKM in the germline V gene. For the CDR3, the DNA is TGTGCCAGCAGACAGGGGGTCCGTGGGTTGGGCTACACCTTC. It encodes CASRQGVRGLGYTF.

The rearrangement links TRBV9 to TRBJ2-7; 7 bases are shared with TRBD2. J was trimmed by 7 bases and V by 0 bases; bases with no gene match: 10. The CDR3 extends over 15 amino acids. Germline lookup yields CDR1 SGDLS and CDR2 YYNGEE. This CDR3 is CASSVGAGVPGEQYF. CDR3 in DNA: TGTGCCAGCAGCGTAGGGGCGGGAGTCCCTGGGGAGCAGTACTTC.

This clonotype was counted ten times or more. J is TRBJ1-1 and V is TRBV11-3; perhaps TRBD1 as D (6 bases). Germline V gene data show CDR1 as SGHNT and CDR2 as YENEEA. This CDR3 is built from 14 residues. Trimming shortened V by 0 bases and J by 4 bases, and 9 bases separated the two germline ends. The CDR3 loop is CASSLEQGLTEAFF. The CDR3 DNA sequence: TGTGCCAGCAGCTTAGAACAGGGACTCACTGAAGCTTTCTTT.

The chain has TRBV29-1 and TRBJ2-7, with 7 bases aligning to TRBD1. The V gene end was trimmed by 6 bases and the J gene end by 1 base; junction bases not matched to a gene: 9. The CDR3 consists of 14 residues. CDR1 and CDR2 from the germline V gene are SQVTM and ANQGSEA. The CDR3 loop reads CSVGWDRNSYEQYF. The DNA of the CDR3 is TGCAGCGTCGGGTGGGACAGAAATTCCTACGAGCAGTACTTC.